A selection of T cell receptor beta chains follows, all from one sample in a study of shared clonotypes between healthy human individuals. Sequencing used immunoSEQ multiplex PCR; TCRdb keeps in-frame clones, though not all of them. The sample lists 850,000 to 1,200,000 clones, roughly 80% occurring once. Sequencing was done on a sample of memory CD4+ T cells sorted from blood. All receptors derive from a man between 18 and 29 years old in good health. CDR3s include the opening cysteine and the closing phenylalanine or tryptophan. Each record gives: V gene, D gene, clone size, J gene, CDR3 protein, CDR3 DNA. A D gene is named only where the DNA matches it firmly. Only part of the rows carry a size: once, few, many, or a class if the clone is expanded.

>TRBV9|TRBD1|NA|TRBJ1-1
CASSGGQAAFF
TGTGCCAGCAGCGGGGGACAGGCAGCTTTCTTT
>TRBV11-2|NA|NA|TRBJ2-3
CASSRTDTQYF
TGTGCCAGCAGCCGGACAGATACGCAGTATTTT
>TRBV2|TRBD1|NA|TRBJ2-7
CASTGQGSSYEQYF
TGTGCCAGCACGGGACAGGGGAGCTCCTACGAGCAGTACTTC
>TRBV5-4|NA|NA|TRBJ1-4
CASSLGQAPNEKLFF
TGTGCCAGCAGCTTGGGGCAGGCCCCTAATGAAAAACTGTTTTTT
>TRBV5-1|NA|once|TRBJ2-2
CASSSDPSNTGELFF
TGCGCCAGCAGCTCAGATCCCTCTAACACCGGGGAGCTGTTTTTT
>TRBV19|NA|NA|TRBJ1-5
CASSPEGTRQPQHF
TGTGCCAGTAGCCCCGAGGGAACACGTCAGCCCCAGCATTTT
>TRBV7-2|NA|NA|TRBJ2-1
CASSFPGGSEQFF
TGTGCCAGCAGCTTCCCCGGAGGTAGTGAGCAGTTCTTC
>TRBV7-2|TRBD2|NA|TRBJ2-1
CASSPKERGGKQFF
TGTGCCAGCAGCCCTAAGGAGCGGGGGGGCAAGCAGTTCTTC
>TRBV5-4|NA|NA|TRBJ1-2
CASSLDRFYGYTF
TGTGCCAGCAGCTTAGACAGGTTCTATGGCTACACCTTC
>TRBV6-5|NA|NA|TRBJ2-7
CASAVSYEQYF
TGTGCCAGCGCGGTCTCCTACGAGCAGTACTTC
>TRBV5-1|NA|NA|TRBJ1-5
CASSLDINQPQHF
TGCGCCAGCAGCTTAGACATCAATCAGCCCCAGCATTTT
>TRBV5-6|NA|once|TRBJ2-1
CASSLMKEQFF
TGTGCCAGCAGCTTGATGAAGGAGCAGTTCTTC
>TRBV6-5|TRBD2|NA|TRBJ2-7
CASSPIGGIRREQYF
TGTGCCAGCAGCCCTATCGGGGGGATCCGGCGCGAGCAGTACTTC
>TRBV11-2|NA|NA|TRBJ1-2
CASSSIRSTAHYGYTF
TGTGCCAGCAGCTCGATTCGTTCGACAGCACACTATGGCTACACCTTC
>TRBV30|NA|NA|TRBJ2-7
CAWSAPPTYEQYF
TGTGCCTGGAGTGCTCCGCCAACCTACGAGCAGTACTTC
>TRBV18|NA|NA|TRBJ2-6
CASSPPGYGANVLTF
TGTGCCAGCTCACCACCGGGGTATGGGGCCAACGTCCTGACTTTC
>TRBV7-2|NA|NA|TRBJ2-5
CASSPSRGGAQETQYF
TGTGCCAGCAGCCCGTCCCGGGGCGGCGCCCAAGAGACCCAGTACTTC
>TRBV10-1|TRBD2|once|TRBJ2-7
CASSERTGTSGRSSYEQYF
TGCGCCAGCAGTGAACGGACCGGGACTAGCGGGAGAAGCAGCTACGAGCAGTACTTC
>TRBV4-2|NA|once|TRBJ1-1
CASSQEGHTTEAFF
TGTGCCAGCAGCCAAGAGGGACATACCACTGAAGCTTTCTTT
>TRBV6-1|NA|NA|TRBJ1-2
CASIGGANYGYTF
TGTGCCAGCATTGGGGGAGCTAACTATGGCTACACCTTC
>TRBV7-2|TRBD2|few|TRBJ2-7
CASSPDLAAFYEQYF
TGTGCCAGCAGCCCTGACCTAGCGGCTTTCTACGAGCAGTACTTC
>TRBV7-9|NA|NA|TRBJ1-1
CASSLEWGKMNTEAFF
TGTGCCAGCAGCTTAGAATGGGGGAAAATGAACACTGAAGCTTTCTTT
>TRBV28|NA|NA|TRBJ1-1
CASSPSPAYPNTEAFF
TGTGCCAGCAGTCCCTCACCAGCCTACCCGAACACTGAAGCTTTCTTT
>TRBV28|NA|NA|TRBJ1-1
CASSLGQGESKAFF
TGTGCCAGCAGTCTCGGGCAGGGAGAATCTAAAGCTTTCTTT
>TRBV30|NA|NA|TRBJ2-4
CAWVSKNIQYF
TGTGCCTGGGTCTCAAAAAACATTCAGTACTTC
>TRBV2|NA|many|TRBJ2-1
CASSEAGGTLYNEQFF
TGTGCCAGCAGTGAAGCGGGCGGGACTCTATACAATGAGCAGTTCTTC
>TRBV28|NA|NA|TRBJ2-3
CASSLAPQISTDTQYF
TGTGCCAGCAGTTTAGCCCCTCAGATATCCACAGATACGCAGTATTTT
>TRBV6-5|NA|NA|TRBJ2-3
CASSWGRSDTQYF
TGTGCCAGCAGCTGGGGGAGGTCCGATACGCAGTATTTT
>TRBV11-2|TRBD1|NA|TRBJ2-7
CASSNRRDRVHEQYF
TGTGCCAGCAGCAACCGCCGGGACAGGGTCCACGAGCAGTACTTC
>TRBV5-1|TRBD2|NA|TRBJ2-3
CASSLGGRSDTQYF
TGCGCCAGCAGCTTAGGCGGGAGATCAGATACGCAGTATTTT
>TRBV29-1|NA|few|TRBJ2-5
CSPKGGVGQETQYF
TGCAGTCCGAAAGGGGGTGTGGGTCAAGAGACCCAGTACTTC
>TRBV19|NA|NA|TRBJ2-7
CASRNGGTYEQYF
TGTGCCAGTAGAAACGGCGGGACTTACGAGCAGTACTTC
>TRBV5-6|TRBD1|few|TRBJ1-2
CASSSDRGYGYTF
TGTGCCAGCAGCTCGGACAGGGGATACGGCTACACCTTC
>TRBV6-1|TRBD1|NA|TRBJ2-7
CASSGPGQASYEQYF
TGTGCCAGCAGTGGTCCGGGACAGGCGTCCTACGAGCAGTACTTC
>TRBV2|NA|NA|TRBJ2-3
CASSETINTDTQYF
TGTGCCAGCAGTGAGACAATCAATACAGATACGCAGTATTTT
>TRBV11-3|NA|few|TRBJ2-3
CASSPTPSGVQQYF
TGTGCCAGCAGCCCAACCCCTAGTGGCGTGCAGCAGTATTTT
>TRBV7-2|TRBD1|once|TRBJ1-4
CASSSDRGPVEKLFF
TGTGCCAGCAGCTCAGACAGGGGGCCTGTGGAAAAACTGTTTTTT
>TRBV9|NA|many|TRBJ1-3
CASSVVSNPGEPGNTIYF
TGTGCCAGCAGCGTAGTGAGTAATCCAGGAGAGCCTGGAAACACCATATATTTT
>TRBV4-2|TRBD2|NA|TRBJ2-4
CASSQETSGSSDGAKNIQYF
TGTGCCAGCAGCCAAGAAACTAGCGGGAGTTCGGACGGCGCCAAAAACATTCAGTACTTC
>TRBV2|NA|NA|TRBJ1-6
CASSDEAAYGSPLHF
TGTGCCAGCAGTGACGAGGCAGCGTATGGGTCACCCCTCCACTTT
>TRBV11-2|TRBD2|once|TRBJ2-5
CASSKRSLGLAGPGETQYF
TGTGCCAGCAGCAAAAGAAGTTTAGGGCTAGCGGGACCTGGGGAGACCCAGTACTTC
>TRBV28|NA|many|TRBJ1-3
CASSLVQGGNTIYF
TGTGCCAGCAGTTTAGTACAGGGAGGAAACACCATATATTTT
>TRBV5-6|NA|NA|TRBJ1-4
CASSFTDGSYEKLFF
TGTGCCAGCAGTTTCACGGACGGGTCCTATGAAAAACTGTTTTTT
>TRBV10-3|NA|NA|TRBJ2-1
CAISLTGPAAYNEQFF
TGTGCCATCAGCCTTACGGGGCCCGCCGCCTACAATGAGCAGTTCTTC
>TRBV7-2|TRBD2|NA|TRBJ2-3
CASSASSSGLATDTQYF
TGTGCCAGCAGCGCTAGCAGCTCGGGACTAGCGACAGATACGCAGTATTTT
>TRBV6-1|NA|NA|TRBJ2-3
CASQSWATDTQYF
TGTGCCAGCCAAAGTTGGGCGACAGATACGCAGTATTTT
>TRBV2|NA|NA|TRBJ2-2
CATTGTSANTGELFF
TGTGCCACCACCGGGACATCCGCGAACACCGGGGAGCTGTTTTTT
>TRBV5-1|NA|NA|TRBJ2-1
CASSLDELSMGAEQFF
TGCGCCAGCAGCTTGGACGAGCTCTCGATGGGTGCTGAGCAGTTCTTC